Following are 11 T cell receptor beta chains from one sample sequenced in a study of blood T cell repertoires in COVID-19. Method: immunoSEQ multiplex PCR; TCRdb's copy keeps in-frame clones and lacks some. The top ten clones hold 6.5% to 8% of a sample with some 370,000 clones, around 91% of them seen once. Sample: peripheral blood. The receptors shown here come from a man aged 18 to 29 with active or convalescent COVID-19.

This rearrangement joins TRBV25-1 to TRBJ2-3; D not certain. Trimming took 6 bases from V and 2 from J, leaving 12 bases between them. This CDR3 has 14 amino acids. Germline-derived CDR1 and CDR2 are MGHDK and SYGVNS. In nucleotides, the CDR3 is TGTGCCAGCAGGCTAGAGAGAGACACAGATACGCAGTATTTT. Protein sequence: CASRLERDTDTQYF.

This clone was seen a few times. This chain uses TRBV6-2 or TRBV6-3 with TRBJ1-6; 8 nucleotides agree with TRBD1. In germline, CDR1 is MNHEY, CDR2 SVGEGT. This CDR3 region has 15 residues. V dropped 6 bases and J dropped 3; count of bases not matched to a gene: 4. DNA for the CDR3: TGTGCCAGCAGCAAGGGACAGGACTATAATTCACCCCTCCACTTT. Encoded protein: CASSKGQDYNSPLHF.

The chain joins TRBV6-6 to TRBJ2-7; D possibly corresponds to TRBD2 (5 bases). Germline values: CDR1 MNHNY, CDR2 SVGAGI (reference sequence). Trimming cost V 8 bases and J 4 bases, with 15 bases left between them. The CDR3 runs 13 residues. This CDR3 reads CASGIAIEYEQYF. As DNA, the CDR3 is TGTGCCAGCGGGATAGCGATTGAATACGAGCAGTACTTC.

This clone appeared a few times. This chain links TRBV6-4 with TRBJ2-2; 9 nucleotides agree with TRBD1. The CDR3 consists of 15 residues. V trimming: 0 bases; J trimming: 4 bases; junction bases outside the gene matches: 0. The germline V gene encodes CDR1 MRHNA and CDR2 SNTAGT. The CDR3 here is CASSDSTGGTGELFF. The DNA of the CDR3 is TGTGCCAGCAGTGACTCGACAGGGGGCACCGGGGAGCTGTTTTTT.

J is TRBJ2-7 and V is TRBV6-2 or TRBV6-3; 7 positions agree with TRBD2. Germline loops: CDR1 MNHEY, CDR2 SVGEGT. V dropped 2 bases and J dropped 3; count of bases not matched to a gene: 13. The CDR3 spans 17 residues. CDR3 protein: CASSYLRGGEGVYEQYF. For the CDR3, the DNA is TGTGCCAGCAGTTACCTCCGGGGAGGGGAGGGCGTCTACGAGCAGTACTTC.

The J gene is TRBJ1-1, the V gene TRBV5-6; 12 bases are a match to TRBD1. With 5 bases clipped from V and 1 base from J, the junction kept 6 bases outside the gene matches. Germline CDR1 is SGHDT and CDR2 is YYEEEE. The CDR3 totals 16 residues. The CDR3 loop reads CASSTGTGGRNTEAFF. The CDR3 coding sequence is TGTGCCAGCAGTACCGGGACAGGGGGCAGGAACACTGAAGCTTTCTTT.

The chain joins TRBV9 to TRBJ2-1; 10 nucleotides match TRBD2. The ends lost 3 bases at V and 5 bases at J; junction bases unmatched: 8. The CDR3 covers 16 residues. The germline V gene has CDR1 SGDLS and CDR2 YYNGEE. The CDR3 nucleotides read TGTGCCAGCAGCGGACAGTTAGCGGGGGGACACAATGAGCAGTTCTTC. It translates to CASSGQLAGGHNEQFF.

The rearrangement uses TRBV6-6 and TRBJ2-2; tentative D call: TRBD2 (5 bases). The CDR3 loop spans 14 amino acids. Germline V gene sequence: CDR1 MNHNY, CDR2 SVGAGI (reference sequence). V lost 2 bases to trimming and J lost 6 bases, with 10 bases between them. Here the CDR3 reads CASSYTLGPGELFF. The DNA for the CDR3 is TGTGCCAGCAGTTACACACTAGGTCCCGGGGAGCTGTTTTTT.

J is TRBJ1-3 and V is TRBV28; D is ambiguous. The length of the CDR3 is 14 residues. V was pared by 3 bases and J by 3 bases, with 9 bases between. Germline V gene data show CDR1 as MDHEN and CDR2 as SYDVKM. Here the CDR3 reads CASSFVLYGNTIYF. The CDR3 DNA is TGTGCCAGCAGTTTCGTGTTATATGGAAACACCATATATTTT.

V gene TRBV5-1 combines with J gene TRBJ1-2; no reliable D call. V lost 0 bases, J lost 3 bases, and 6 bases lay in between. The CDR3 has 13 residues. CDR1 is SGHRS, CDR2 YFSETQ, per germline. The CDR3 DNA is TGCGCCAGCAGCTTGGACACCCACTATGGCTACACCTTC. The encoded protein is CASSLDTHYGYTF.

This clone appeared once. This chain joins TRBV28 and TRBJ2-2, with a tentative D call TRBD1 (5 bases). The CDR3 is 12 residues long. The ends were cut back, 10 bases at V and 7 bases at J, with 13 bases in the middle. Germline CDR1 reads MDHEN; CDR2 reads SYDVKM. CDR3 amino acids: CATSGSLGELFF. CDR3 nucleotide sequence: TGTGCCACCTCAGGGTCTCTCGGGGAGCTGTTTTTT.